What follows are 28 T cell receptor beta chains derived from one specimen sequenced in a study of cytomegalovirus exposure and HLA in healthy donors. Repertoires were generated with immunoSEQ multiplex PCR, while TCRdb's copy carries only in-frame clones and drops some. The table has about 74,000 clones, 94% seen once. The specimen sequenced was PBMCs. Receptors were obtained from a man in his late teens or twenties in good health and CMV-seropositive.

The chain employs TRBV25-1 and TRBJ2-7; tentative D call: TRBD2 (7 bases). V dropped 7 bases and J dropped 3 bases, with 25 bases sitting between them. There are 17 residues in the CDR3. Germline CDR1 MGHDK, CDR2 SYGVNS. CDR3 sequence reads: CASTVRGGDGSYYEQYF. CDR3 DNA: TGTGCCAGCACCGTAAGGGGGGGAGACGGTTCCTACTACGAGCAGTACTTC.

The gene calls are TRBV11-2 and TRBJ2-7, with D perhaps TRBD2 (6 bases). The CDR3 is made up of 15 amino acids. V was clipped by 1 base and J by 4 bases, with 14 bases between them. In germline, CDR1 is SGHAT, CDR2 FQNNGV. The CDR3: CASSLAGDWFYEQYF. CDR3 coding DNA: TGTGCCAGCAGCTTAGCGGGAGATTGGTTTTACGAGCAGTACTTC.

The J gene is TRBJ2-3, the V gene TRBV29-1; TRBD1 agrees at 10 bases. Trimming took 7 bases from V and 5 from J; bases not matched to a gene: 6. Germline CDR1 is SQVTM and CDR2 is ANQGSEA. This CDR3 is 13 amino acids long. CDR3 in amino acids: CSARQGAGDTQYF. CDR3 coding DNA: TGCAGCGCCCGACAGGGGGCAGGAGATACGCAGTATTTT.

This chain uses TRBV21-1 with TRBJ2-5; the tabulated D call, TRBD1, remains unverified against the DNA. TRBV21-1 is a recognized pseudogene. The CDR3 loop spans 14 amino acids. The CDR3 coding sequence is TGTGCCAGCGAGACACGGACATCCGGCAGGACCCAGTACTTC. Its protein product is CASETRTSGRTQYF.

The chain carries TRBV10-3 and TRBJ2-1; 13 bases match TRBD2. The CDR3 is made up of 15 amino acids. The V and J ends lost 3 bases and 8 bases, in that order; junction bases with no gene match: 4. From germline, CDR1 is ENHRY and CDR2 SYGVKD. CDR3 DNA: TGTGCCATCAGTGAACTAGCGGGAGGGCCGGATGAGCAGTTCTTC. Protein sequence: CAISELAGGPDEQFF.

DNA of the CDR3: TGTGCCAGCAGACAGGGAAATCAGCCCCAGCATTTT. It translates to CASRQGNQPQHF. The chain recombines TRBV28 with TRBJ1-5; perhaps TRBD1 as D (6 bases). Deletions cut 6 bases from V and 4 bases from J, with 7 bases between. CDR1 MDHEN and CDR2 SYDVKM come from the germline V gene. The length of the CDR3 is 12 residues.

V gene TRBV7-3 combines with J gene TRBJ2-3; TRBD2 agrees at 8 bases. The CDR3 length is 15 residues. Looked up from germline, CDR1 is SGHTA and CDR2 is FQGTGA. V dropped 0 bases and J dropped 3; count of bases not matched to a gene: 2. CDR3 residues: CASSLTASGTDTQYF. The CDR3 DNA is TGTGCCAGCAGCTTAACGGCTAGCGGGACAGATACGCAGTATTTT. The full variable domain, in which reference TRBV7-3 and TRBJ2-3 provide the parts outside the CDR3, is GAGVSQTPSNKVTEKGKYVELRCDPISGHTALYWYRQSLGQGPEFLIYFQGTGAADDSGLPNDRFFAVRPEGSVSTLKIQRTERGDSAVYLCASSLTASGTDTQYFGPGTRLTVL.

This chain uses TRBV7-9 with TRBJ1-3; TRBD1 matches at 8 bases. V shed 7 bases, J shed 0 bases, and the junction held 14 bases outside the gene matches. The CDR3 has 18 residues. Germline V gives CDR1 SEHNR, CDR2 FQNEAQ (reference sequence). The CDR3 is CASTQRGTGTSSGNTIYF. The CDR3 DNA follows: TGTGCCAGCACCCAGAGGGGGACAGGAACCAGCTCTGGAAACACCATATATTTT.

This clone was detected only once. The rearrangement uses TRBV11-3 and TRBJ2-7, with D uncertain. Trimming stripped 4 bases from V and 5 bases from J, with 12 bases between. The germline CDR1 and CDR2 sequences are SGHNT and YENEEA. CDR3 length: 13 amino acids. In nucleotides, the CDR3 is TGTGCCAGCAGCTACCTCCCCCGGGACGAGCAGTACTTC. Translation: CASSYLPRDEQYF.

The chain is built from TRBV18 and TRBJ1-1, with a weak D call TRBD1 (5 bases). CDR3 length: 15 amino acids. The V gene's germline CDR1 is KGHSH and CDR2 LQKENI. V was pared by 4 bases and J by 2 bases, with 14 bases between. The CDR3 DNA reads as TGTGCCAGCTCACGACAGACAGACCGTAACACTGAAGCTTTCTTT. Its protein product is CASSRQTDRNTEAFF.

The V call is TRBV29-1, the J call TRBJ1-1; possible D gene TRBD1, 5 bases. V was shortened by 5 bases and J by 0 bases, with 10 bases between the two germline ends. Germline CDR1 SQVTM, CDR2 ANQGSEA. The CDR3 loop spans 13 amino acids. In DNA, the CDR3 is TGCAGCGTTCGAGAGGACATGAACACTGAAGCTTTCTTT. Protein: CSVREDMNTEAFF.

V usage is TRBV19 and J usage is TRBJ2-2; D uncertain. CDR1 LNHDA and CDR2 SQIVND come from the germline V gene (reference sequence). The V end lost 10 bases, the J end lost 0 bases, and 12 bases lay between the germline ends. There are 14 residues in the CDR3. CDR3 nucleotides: TGTGCCACCAAGACACTCCCGAACACCGGGGAGCTGTTTTTT. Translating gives CATKTLPNTGELFF.

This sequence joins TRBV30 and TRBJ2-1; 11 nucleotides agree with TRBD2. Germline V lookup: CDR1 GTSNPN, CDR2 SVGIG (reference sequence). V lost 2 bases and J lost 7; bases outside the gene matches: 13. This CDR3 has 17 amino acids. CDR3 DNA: TGTGCCTGGAGTTTGGGAATACTAGCGGGAGAAACGAATGAGCAGTTCTTC. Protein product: CAWSLGILAGETNEQFF.

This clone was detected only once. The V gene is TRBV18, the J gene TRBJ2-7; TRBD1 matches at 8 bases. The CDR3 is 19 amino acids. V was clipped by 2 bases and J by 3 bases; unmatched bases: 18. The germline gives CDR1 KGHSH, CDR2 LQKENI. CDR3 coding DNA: TGTGCCAGCTCACCATTAGTTTCGGGACAGGACCAATTCATCTACGAGCAGTACTTC. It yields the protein CASSPLVSGQDQFIYEQYF.

The CDR3 sequence is CASSFGRGITGELFF. The DNA of the CDR3 is TGTGCCAGCAGCTTCGGTAGGGGGATCACCGGGGAGCTGTTTTTT. This chain links TRBV28 with TRBJ2-2; the D gene is possibly TRBD1 (6 bases). Germline CDR1 reads MDHEN; CDR2 reads SYDVKM. V was cut by 6 bases and J by 4 bases, with 15 bases left in between. The CDR3 length is 15 residues.

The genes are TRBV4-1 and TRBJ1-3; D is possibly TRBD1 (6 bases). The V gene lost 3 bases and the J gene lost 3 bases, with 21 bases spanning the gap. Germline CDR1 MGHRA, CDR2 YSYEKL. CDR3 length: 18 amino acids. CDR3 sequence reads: CASSHGSLRGGGGNTIYF. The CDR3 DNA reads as TGCGCCAGCAGCCACGGCAGCTTGAGAGGGGGGGGTGGAAACACCATATATTTT.

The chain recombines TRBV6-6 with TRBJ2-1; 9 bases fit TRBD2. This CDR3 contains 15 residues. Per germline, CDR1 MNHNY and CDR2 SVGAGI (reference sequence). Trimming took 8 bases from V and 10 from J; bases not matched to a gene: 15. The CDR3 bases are TGTGCCAGCGGGGTGTTGGCGGGAGGGCCTGGAGAGCAGTTCTTC. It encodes CASGVLAGGPGEQFF.

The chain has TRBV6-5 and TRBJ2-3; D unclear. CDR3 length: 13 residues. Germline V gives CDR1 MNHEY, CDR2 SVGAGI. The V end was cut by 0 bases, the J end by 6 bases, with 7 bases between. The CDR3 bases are TGTGCCAGCAGTTACTCGATTGAGGATACGCAGTATTTT. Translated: CASSYSIEDTQYF.

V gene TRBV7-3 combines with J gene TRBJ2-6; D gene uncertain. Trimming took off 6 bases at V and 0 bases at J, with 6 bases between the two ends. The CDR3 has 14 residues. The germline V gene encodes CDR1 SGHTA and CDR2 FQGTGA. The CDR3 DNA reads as TGTGCCAGCAGTCAAGCCTCTGGGGCCAACGTCCTGACTTTC. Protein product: CASSQASGANVLTF.

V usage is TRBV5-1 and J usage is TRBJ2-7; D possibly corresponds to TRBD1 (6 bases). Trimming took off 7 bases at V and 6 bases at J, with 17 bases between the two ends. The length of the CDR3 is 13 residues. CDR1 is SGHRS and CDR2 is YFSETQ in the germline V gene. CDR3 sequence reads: CASEGGRSPEQYF. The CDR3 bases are TGCGCCAGCGAAGGGGGTAGGTCTCCCGAGCAGTACTTC.

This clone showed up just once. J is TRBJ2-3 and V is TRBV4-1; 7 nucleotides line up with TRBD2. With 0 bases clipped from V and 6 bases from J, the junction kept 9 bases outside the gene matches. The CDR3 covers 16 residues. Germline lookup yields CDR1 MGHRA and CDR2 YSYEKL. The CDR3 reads CASSQDFRDGGDTQYF. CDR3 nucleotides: TGCGCCAGCAGCCAAGATTTCCGGGACGGGGGGGATACGCAGTATTTT.

The CDR3 loop is CASRGPGQGSGELFF. The CDR3 DNA sequence: TGCGCCAGCAGAGGACCGGGACAGGGGTCCGGGGAGCTGTTTTTT. The rearrangement links TRBV10-2 to TRBJ2-2, with 10 bases that match TRBD1. V dropped 6 bases and J dropped 6; count of bases not matched to a gene: 7. The CDR3 is made up of 15 amino acids. Germline V CDR1 and CDR2: WSHSY, SAAADI.

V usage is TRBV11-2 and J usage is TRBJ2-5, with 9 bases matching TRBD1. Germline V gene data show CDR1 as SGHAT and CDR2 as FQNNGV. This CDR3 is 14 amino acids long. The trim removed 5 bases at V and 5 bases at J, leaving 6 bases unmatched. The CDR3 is CASSLGTGSETQYF. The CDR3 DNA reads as TGTGCCAGCAGCCTCGGGACAGGGAGTGAGACCCAGTACTTC. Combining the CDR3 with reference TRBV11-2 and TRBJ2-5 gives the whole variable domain EAGVAQSPRYKIIEKRQSVAFWCNPISGHATLYWYQQILGQGPKLLIQFQNNGVVDDSQLPKDRFSAERLKGVDSTLKIQPAKLEDSAVYLCASSLGTGSETQYFGPGTRLLVL.

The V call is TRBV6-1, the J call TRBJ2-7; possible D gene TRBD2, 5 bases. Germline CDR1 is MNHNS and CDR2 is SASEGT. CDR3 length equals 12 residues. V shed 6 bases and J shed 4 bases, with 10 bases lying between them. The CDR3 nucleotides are TGTGCCAGCAGCCGAACGGGGTACGAGCAGTACTTC. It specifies CASSRTGYEQYF.

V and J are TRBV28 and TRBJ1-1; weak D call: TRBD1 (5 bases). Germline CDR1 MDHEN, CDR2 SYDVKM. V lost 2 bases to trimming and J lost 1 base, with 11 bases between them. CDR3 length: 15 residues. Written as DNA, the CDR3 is TGTGCCAGCAGTTTAAGGGGTCACCGGAACACTGAAGCTTTCTTT. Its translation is CASSLRGHRNTEAFF.

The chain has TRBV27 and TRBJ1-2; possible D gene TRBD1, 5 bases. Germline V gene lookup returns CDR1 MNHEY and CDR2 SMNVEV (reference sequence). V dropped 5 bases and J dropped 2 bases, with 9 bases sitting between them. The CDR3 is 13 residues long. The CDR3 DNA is TGTGCCAGCAGTAAGGGGTCCAACTATGGCTACACCTTC. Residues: CASSKGSNYGYTF.

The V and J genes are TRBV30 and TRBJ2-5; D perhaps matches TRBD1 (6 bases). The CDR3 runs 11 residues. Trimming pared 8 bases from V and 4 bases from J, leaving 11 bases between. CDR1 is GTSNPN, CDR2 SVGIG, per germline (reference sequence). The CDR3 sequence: CAGGRGETQYF. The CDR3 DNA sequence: TGTGCCGGGGGCAGGGGAGAGACCCAGTACTTC. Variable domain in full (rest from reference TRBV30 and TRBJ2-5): SQTIHQWPATLVQPVGSPLSLECTVEGTSNPNLYWYRQAAGRGLQLLFYSVGIGQISSEVPQNLSASRPQDRQFILSSKKLLLSDSGFYLCAGGRGETQYFGPGTRLLVL.

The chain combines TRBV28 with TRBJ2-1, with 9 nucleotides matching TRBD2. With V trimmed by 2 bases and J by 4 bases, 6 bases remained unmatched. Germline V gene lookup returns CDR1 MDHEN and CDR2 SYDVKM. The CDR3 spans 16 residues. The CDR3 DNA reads TGTGCCAGCAGTTTAGGGGCGGGAGGGAGGTACAATGAGCAGTTCTTC. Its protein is CASSLGAGGRYNEQFF.